This T cell receptor beta chain came from a study of graft-versus-host responses after intestinal transplantation. Trimming cost V 0 bases and J 10 bases, with 16 bases left between them. Germline CDR1 SGHTA, CDR2 FQGTGA. The CDR3 is 16 residues long. The assay was immunoSEQ multiplex PCR, and TCRdb's table has in-frame clones only and misses some. The sample lists over 90,000 clones, roughly nine tenths occurring once. Concerning this clone: What it recognizes is unknown.

Sequences were derived from unstimulated CD4+ T cells sorted from spleen or lymph node cells, sampled before transplant. The sequence derives from a human donor who was the organ donor for an intestinal transplant. V usage is TRBV7-3 and J usage is TRBJ1-6; a possible D gene is TRBD1 (5 bases). The CDR3 reads CASSLTSGLGGSPLHF. The CDR3 DNA reads as TGTGCCAGCAGCTTAACTTCAGGTCTGGGGGGGTCACCCCTCCACTTT.